A single sample gave rise to the 27 T cell receptor beta chains below, sequenced in a study of T cells in Graves' hyperthyroidism and ophthalmopathy. The source material, RNA transcripts, was used to amplify TCR beta CDR3 regions. A first-round RT-PCR of the TCR CDR3 used the HTBI primer set. TCRdb ran MiXCR on the multiplex PCR reads and lists one entry per CDR3 protein. The sample comprises 450,000 to 700,000 distinct CDR3 sequences, more than 45% of which are singletons, and about 20% rests with the top ten. The sequencing input was peripheral blood or thyroid tissue (not recorded which). These receptors all stem from an adult woman with Graves' disease, either hyperthyroidism or ophthalmopathy (not recorded which).

The table lists this clonotype with a few counts. The chain joins TRBV7-8 to TRBJ1-1; D possibly corresponds to TRBD1 (6 bases). Trimming removed 5 bases at V and 3 bases at J, with 10 bases between. The CDR3 loop spans 13 amino acids. Germline-derived CDR1 and CDR2 are SGHVS and FQNEAQ. CDR3 sequence (DNA): TGTGCCAGCAGCCACAGGGCTGACACTGAAGCTTTCTTT. This encodes CASSHRADTEAFF. The entire variable domain, with the rest obtained from reference TRBV7-8 and TRBJ1-1, is as follows: GAGVSQSPRYKVAKRGQDVALRCDPISGHVSLFWYQQALGQGPEFLTYFQNEAQLDKSGLPSDRFFAERPEGSVSTLKIQRTQQEDSAVYLCASSHRADTEAFFGQGTRLTVV.

The rearrangement uses TRBV7-9 and TRBJ1-5; D uncertain. Germline assignment: CDR1 SEHNR and CDR2 FQNEAQ (reference sequence). This CDR3 contains 14 residues. Trimming removed 5 bases from V and 2 bases from J, with 10 bases in between. This CDR3 reads CASSPESGNQPQHF. CDR3 bases: TGTGCCAGCAGCCCCGAGAGCGGCAATCAGCCCCAGCATTTT.

This clonotype was seen repeatedly, ten times or more. The chain joins TRBV19 to TRBJ2-7; 9 bases align to TRBD2. The J segment lost 2 bases and the V segment lost 5 bases, leaving 10 bases of the junction unmatched. Germline loops: CDR1 LNHDA, CDR2 SQIVND (reference sequence). The CDR3 sequence is 16 residues long. In nucleotides, the CDR3 is TGTGCCAGTAGTCTCTCCGGGACTAGCCGAACCTACGAGCAGTACTTC. Translation gives CASSLSGTSRTYEQYF.

This clonotype was recorded at least ten times. The V gene is TRBV5-1, the J gene TRBJ1-1; the D gene is possibly TRBD1 (6 bases). The CDR3 consists of 15 residues. The germline V and J ends were trimmed by 0 bases and 1 base, with 10 bases remaining between them. Germline lookup yields CDR1 SGHRS and CDR2 YFSETQ. The chain's CDR3 is CASSLATGANTEAFF. CDR3 DNA sequence: TGCGCCAGCAGCTTGGCGACAGGAGCGAACACTGAAGCTTTCTTT.

The chain is built from TRBV20-1 and TRBJ2-6; D not resolved. The CDR3 loop spans 13 amino acids. Germline CDR1 is DFQATT and CDR2 is SNEGSKA (reference sequence). Trimming removed 3 bases at V and 2 bases at J, with 5 bases between. The CDR3 DNA reads as TGCAGTGCTAGTTGGGCTGGGGCCAACGTCCTGACTTTC. Its translation: CSASWAGANVLTF.

This clonotype was detected many times. The rearrangement links TRBV20-1 to TRBJ2-7; no firm D call. This CDR3 region has 14 residues. The ends were cut back, 6 bases at V and 2 bases at J, with 17 bases in the middle. Per the germline V gene, CDR1 is DFQATT and CDR2 is SNEGSKA (reference sequence). CDR3 coding DNA: TGCAGTGCGACCCAGGCCCTGAAGGCCTACGAGCAGTACTTC. Its translation: CSATQALKAYEQYF.

The chain couples TRBV20-1 to TRBJ2-5; D call uncertain. This CDR3 spans 12 amino acids. V was shortened by 6 bases and J by 9 bases, with 17 bases between the two germline ends. Germline CDR1 and CDR2: DFQATT and SNEGSKA (reference sequence). The CDR3 DNA reads as TGCAGTGCCCGGACCCAGCCTTCTTCCCAGTACTTC. It yields the protein CSARTQPSSQYF.

The chain recombines TRBV12-3 or TRBV12-4 with TRBJ2-7; D not certain. The CDR3 totals 13 residues. V lost 5 bases to trimming and J lost 4 bases, with 12 bases between them. CDR3 nucleotide sequence: TGTGCCAGCAGTCAAGGGCGGCAATACGAGCAGTACTTC. This encodes CASSQGRQYEQYF.

The chain combines TRBV7-9 with TRBJ2-7; tentative D call: TRBD1 (6 bases). V gave up 8 bases and J gave up 1 base, with 15 bases separating them. The germline V gene has CDR1 SEHNR and CDR2 FQNEAQ (reference sequence). This CDR3 has 14 residues. The CDR3 DNA is TGTGCCAGCGCCTCCGGCACAGGGTCCTACGAGCAGTACTTC. This translates into CASASGTGSYEQYF. The full variable domain, with the rest looked up from reference TRBV7-9 and TRBJ2-7, is DTGVSQNPRHKITKRGQNVTFRCDPISEHNRLYWYRQTLGQGPEFLTYFQNEAQLEKSRLLSDRFSAERPKGSFSTLEIQRTEQGDSAMYLCASASGTGSYEQYFGPGTRLTVT.

The V call is TRBV2, the J call TRBJ2-6; no clear D gene. CDR3 length: 14 amino acids. The germline gives CDR1 SNHLY, CDR2 FYNNEI. Trimming removed 0 bases at V and 4 bases at J, with 4 bases between. This chain's CDR3 is CASSEAEGANVLTF. The CDR3 bases are TGTGCCAGCAGTGAAGCGGAGGGGGCCAACGTCCTGACTTTC.

At least ten counts were recorded for this clonotype. CDR3 region: CASSFSYRRLAPGTGELFF. The CDR3 DNA is TGCGCCAGCAGCTTCTCCTATCGTCGACTAGCCCCGGGGACCGGGGAGCTGTTTTTT. The V gene is TRBV5-1, the J gene TRBJ2-2, with TRBD2 matching 7 bases. Looked up from germline, CDR1 is SGHRS and CDR2 is YFSETQ. Losses at the gene ends were 2 bases for V and 5 bases for J; bases not matched to a gene: 18. This CDR3 comprises 19 residues.

As concerns this clonotype: This may stem from a read error, because a much larger clone lies one nucleotide away. The V gene is TRBV7-9, the J gene TRBJ2-2; 7 bases match TRBD1. This CDR3 is 15 amino acids long. Germline values: CDR1 SEHNR, CDR2 FQNEAQ (reference sequence). The CDR3 loop is CASTLRGLITGELFF. The CDR3 DNA follows: TGTGCCAGCACCTTAAGGGGGCTGATCACCGGGGAGCTGTTTTTT.

The rearrangement joins TRBV7-2 to TRBJ1-2; D is uncertain. Germline CDR1 is SGHTA and CDR2 is FQGNSA. This CDR3 has 17 amino acids. Trimming removed 1 base from V and 0 bases from J, with 15 bases in between. The DNA for the CDR3 is TGTGCCAGCAGCTTAGGCTACGGTACTTCCTCTAACTATGGCTACACCTTC. Its translation: CASSLGYGTSSNYGYTF.

The chain has TRBV29-1 and TRBJ2-7, with 9 bases lining up with TRBD1. Germline-derived CDR1 and CDR2 are SQVTM and ANQGSEA. CDR3 length equals 14 residues. J was trimmed by 3 bases and V by 5 bases; bases with no gene match: 8. The CDR3 protein is CSVSGTGRIYEQYF. The CDR3 DNA reads as TGCAGCGTTTCCGGGACAGGGCGAATCTACGAGCAGTACTTC.

This clonotype was seen many times. The chain carries TRBV6-5 and TRBJ2-7; D possibly corresponds to TRBD2 (5 bases). Germline V gives CDR1 MNHEY, CDR2 SVGAGI. This CDR3 has 11 amino acids. V was pared by 7 bases and J by 5 bases, with 9 bases between. The CDR3 coding sequence is TGTGCCAGCATTACCGGGGACGAGCAGTACTTC. Translated: CASITGDEQYF.

This clonotype was recorded only once. This sequence joins TRBV4-3 and TRBJ2-7; no clear D. The V gene lost 0 bases and the J gene lost 2 bases, with 5 bases spanning the gap. This CDR3 comprises 13 residues. Germline V lookup: CDR1 LGHNA, CDR2 YSLEER. The CDR3 protein is CASSQEDPYEQYF. The CDR3 nucleotides are TGCGCCAGCAGCCAAGAGGACCCCTACGAGCAGTACTTC.

This clonotype was observed many times. The chain carries TRBV11-2 and TRBJ1-1; 7 bases agree with TRBD1. Germline CDR1 and CDR2: SGHAT and FQNNGV. V lost 0 bases and J lost 0; bases outside the gene matches: 19. This CDR3 is built from 21 residues. The CDR3, as DNA: TGTGCCAGCAGCTTAGATCTAACCTTCTGGGGACAGACCTCGATGAACACTGAAGCTTTCTTT. Residues: CASSLDLTFWGQTSMNTEAFF.

Many counts were recorded for this clonotype. The rearrangement joins TRBV5-1 to TRBJ2-2; the match to TRBD1 covers 7 bases. V was pared by 6 bases and J by 4 bases, with 6 bases of the junction left unmatched. Per the germline V gene, CDR1 is SGHRS and CDR2 is YFSETQ. The CDR3 consists of 14 residues. The CDR3 DNA is TGCGCCAGCAACGTGGGACAGAGCACCGGGGAGCTGTTTTTT. Its protein is CASNVGQSTGELFF.

With respect to this clonotype: An end of the junction does not agree with germline; a read error may underlie this. This chain connects TRBV10-3 to TRBJ2-7; 9 bases are a match to TRBD2. Germline V gene lookup returns CDR1 ENHRY and CDR2 SYGVKD. The CDR3 runs 14 residues. The CDR3 is CAIGGTSISYGQYF. CDR3 nucleotides: TGTGCCATCGGAGGGACTAGCATCTCCTACGGGCAGTACTTC.

Written as DNA, the CDR3 is TGTGCCAGTAGTAACAGGTTGTACGAGCAGTACTTC. Translation: CASSNRLYEQYF. The chain combines TRBV19 with TRBJ2-7, with a possible D match to TRBD1 (5 bases). From germline, CDR1 is LNHDA and CDR2 SQIVND (reference sequence). The CDR3 runs to 12 residues. The V gene lost 4 bases and the J gene lost 4 bases, with 8 bases spanning the gap.

This sequence joins TRBV7-3 and TRBJ2-2, with a possible D match to TRBD2 (5 bases). The germline CDR1 and CDR2 sequences are SGHTA and FQGTGA. V was trimmed by 2 bases and J by 3 bases, leaving 10 bases between them. The CDR3 spans 15 residues. As DNA, the CDR3 is TGTGCCAGCAGCTTATATCCGGAGGACACCGGGGAGCTGTTTTTT. Translating gives CASSLYPEDTGELFF.

This clonotype was counted at least ten times. J is TRBJ2-2 and V is TRBV25-1; D is possibly TRBD1 (5 bases). The V gene lost 3 bases and the J gene lost 3 bases, with 11 bases spanning the gap. The CDR3 consists of 15 residues. CDR1 is MGHDK and CDR2 is SYGVNS in the germline V gene. For the CDR3, the DNA is TGTGCCAGCAGTGACAGGGCTTACGACACCGGGGAGCTGTTTTTT. This encodes CASSDRAYDTGELFF.

This clonotype was observed at least ten times. The chain couples TRBV7-9 to TRBJ2-7; 10 positions match TRBD1. The CDR3 has 14 residues. The germline V gene has CDR1 SEHNR and CDR2 FQNEAQ (reference sequence). The junction had 3 bases not matched to a gene; V was cut back by 6 bases and J by 1 base. CDR3 loop: CASSQGQGSYEQYF. In nucleotides, the CDR3 is TGTGCCAGCAGTCAGGGACAGGGGTCCTACGAGCAGTACTTC.

To note about this clonotype: A clone one base away is much larger, so this may be a read error. The chain joins TRBV2 to TRBJ1-4; D not certain. This CDR3 contains 9 residues. Germline lookup yields CDR1 SNHLY and CDR2 FYNNEI. DNA of the CDR3: TGTGCCAGCAGTGAACAACTGTTTTTT. This gives the protein CASSEQLFF.

The chain combines TRBV7-2 with TRBJ1-6; the D is unclear. Trimming took 4 bases from V and 5 from J, leaving 9 bases between them. Looked up from germline, CDR1 is SGHTA and CDR2 is FQGNSA. This CDR3 is 14 amino acids long. DNA of the CDR3: TGTGCCAGCAGCTCTCGGACGGATAATTCACCCCTCCACTTT. Translated: CASSSRTDNSPLHF.

This clonotype was observed a few times. This chain joins TRBV11-1 and TRBJ2-1; TRBD2 agrees at 9 bases. V lost 5 bases, J lost 8 bases, and 1 base stayed unmatched. The CDR3 extends over 12 amino acids. Germline V CDR1 and CDR2: SGHAT, FQDESV (reference sequence). In DNA form, the CDR3 reads TGTGCCAGCAGCGGGACTAGCTATGAGCAGTTCTTC. Protein product: CASSGTSYEQFF.

The J gene is TRBJ2-7, the V gene TRBV29-1, with TRBD1 identical over 8 bases. Germline loops: CDR1 SQVTM, CDR2 ANQGSEA. J gave up 1 base and V 8 bases, and 22 bases lay outside the gene matches. The CDR3 runs to 18 residues. The CDR3 bases are TGCAGCCCTCGTTTGGAAATATGTGGGACAGGAGTTTCCTACGAGCAGTACTTC. Protein sequence: CSPRLEICGTGVSYEQYF.